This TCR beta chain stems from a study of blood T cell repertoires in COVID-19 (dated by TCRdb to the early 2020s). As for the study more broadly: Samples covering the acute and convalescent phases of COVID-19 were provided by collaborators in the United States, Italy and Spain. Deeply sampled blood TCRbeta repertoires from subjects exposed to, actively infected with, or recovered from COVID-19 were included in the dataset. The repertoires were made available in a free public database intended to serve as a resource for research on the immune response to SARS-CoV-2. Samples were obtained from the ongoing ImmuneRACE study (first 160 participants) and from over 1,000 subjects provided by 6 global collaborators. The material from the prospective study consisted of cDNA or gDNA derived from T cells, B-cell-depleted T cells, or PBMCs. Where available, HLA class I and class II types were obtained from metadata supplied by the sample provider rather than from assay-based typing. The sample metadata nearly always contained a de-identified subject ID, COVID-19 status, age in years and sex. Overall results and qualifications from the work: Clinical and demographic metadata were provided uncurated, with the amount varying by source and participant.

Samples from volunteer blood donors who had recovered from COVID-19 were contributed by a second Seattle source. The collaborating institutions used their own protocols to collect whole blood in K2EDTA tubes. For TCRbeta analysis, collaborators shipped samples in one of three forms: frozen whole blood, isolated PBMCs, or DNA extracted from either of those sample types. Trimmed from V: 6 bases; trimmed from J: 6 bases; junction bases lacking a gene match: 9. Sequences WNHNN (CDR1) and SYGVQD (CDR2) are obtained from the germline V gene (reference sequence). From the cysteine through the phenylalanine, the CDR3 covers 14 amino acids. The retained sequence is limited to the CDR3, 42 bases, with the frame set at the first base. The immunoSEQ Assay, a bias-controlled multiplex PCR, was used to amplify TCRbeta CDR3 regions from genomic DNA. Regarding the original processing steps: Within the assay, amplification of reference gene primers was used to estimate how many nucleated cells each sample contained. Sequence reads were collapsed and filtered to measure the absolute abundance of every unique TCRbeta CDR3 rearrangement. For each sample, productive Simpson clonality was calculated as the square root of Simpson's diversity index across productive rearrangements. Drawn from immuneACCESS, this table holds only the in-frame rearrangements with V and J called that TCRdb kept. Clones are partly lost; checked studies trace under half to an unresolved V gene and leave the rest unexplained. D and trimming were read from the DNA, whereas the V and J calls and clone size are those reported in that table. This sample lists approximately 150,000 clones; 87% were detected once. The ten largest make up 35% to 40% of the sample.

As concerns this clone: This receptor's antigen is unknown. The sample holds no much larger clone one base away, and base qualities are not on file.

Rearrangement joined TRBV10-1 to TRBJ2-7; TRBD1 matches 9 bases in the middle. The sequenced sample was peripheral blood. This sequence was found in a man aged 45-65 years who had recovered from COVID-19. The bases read TGCGCCAGCAGATCGGGACAGGGCGGTACCGAGCAGTACTTC. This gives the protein CASRSGQGGTEQYF.